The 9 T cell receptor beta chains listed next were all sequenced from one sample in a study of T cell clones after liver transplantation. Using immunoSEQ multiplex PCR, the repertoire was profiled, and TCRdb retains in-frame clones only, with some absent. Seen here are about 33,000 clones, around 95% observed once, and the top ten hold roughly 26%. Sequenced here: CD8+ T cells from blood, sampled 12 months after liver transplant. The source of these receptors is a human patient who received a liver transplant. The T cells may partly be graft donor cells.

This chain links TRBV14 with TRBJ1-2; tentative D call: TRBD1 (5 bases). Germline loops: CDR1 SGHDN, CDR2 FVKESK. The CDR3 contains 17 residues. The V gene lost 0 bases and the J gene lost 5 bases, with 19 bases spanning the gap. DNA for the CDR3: TGTGCCAGCAGCCAAGAATTAAGGGACGCCTTCAGATATGGCTACACCTTC. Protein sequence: CASSQELRDAFRYGYTF.

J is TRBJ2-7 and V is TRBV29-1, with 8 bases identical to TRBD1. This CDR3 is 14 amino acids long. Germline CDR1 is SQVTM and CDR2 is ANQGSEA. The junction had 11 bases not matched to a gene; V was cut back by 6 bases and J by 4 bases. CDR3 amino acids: CSVPRQGLTYEQYF. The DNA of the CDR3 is TGCAGCGTACCCCGACAGGGGCTCACATACGAGCAGTACTTC.

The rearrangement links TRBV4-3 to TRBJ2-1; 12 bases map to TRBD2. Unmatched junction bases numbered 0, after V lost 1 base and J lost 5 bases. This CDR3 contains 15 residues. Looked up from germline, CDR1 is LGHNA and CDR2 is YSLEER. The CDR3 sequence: CASSQGLAGDNEQFF. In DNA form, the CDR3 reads TGCGCCAGCAGCCAAGGACTAGCGGGAGACAATGAGCAGTTCTTC.

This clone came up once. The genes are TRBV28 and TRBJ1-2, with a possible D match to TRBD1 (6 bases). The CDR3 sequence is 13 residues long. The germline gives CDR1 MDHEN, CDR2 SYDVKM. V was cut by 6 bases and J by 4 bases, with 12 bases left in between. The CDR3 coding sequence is TGTGCCAGCAGCCCTTACAGGGCCTATGGCTACACCTTC. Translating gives CASSPYRAYGYTF.

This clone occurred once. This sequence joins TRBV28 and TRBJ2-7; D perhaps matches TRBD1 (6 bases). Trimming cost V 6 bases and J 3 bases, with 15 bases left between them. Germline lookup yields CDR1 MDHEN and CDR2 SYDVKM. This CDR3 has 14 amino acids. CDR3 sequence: CASRYGGSFYEQYF. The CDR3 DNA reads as TGTGCCAGCAGATATGGGGGCAGTTTCTACGAGCAGTACTTC.

CDR3 sequence reads: CATSSRAGSSYEQYF. The DNA for the CDR3 is TGTGCCACCAGCAGTCGAGCGGGAAGCTCCTACGAGCAGTACTTC. The chain combines TRBV15 with TRBJ2-7; 7 bases align to TRBD2. The CDR3 spans 15 residues. The trim removed 3 bases at V and 0 bases at J, leaving 5 bases unmatched. In germline, CDR1 is LNHNV, CDR2 YYDKDF (reference sequence).

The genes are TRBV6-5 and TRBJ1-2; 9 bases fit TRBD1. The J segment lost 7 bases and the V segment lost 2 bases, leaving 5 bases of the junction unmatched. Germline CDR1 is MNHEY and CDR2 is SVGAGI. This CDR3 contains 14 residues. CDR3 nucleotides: TGTGCCAGCAGTTACCGAGGACAGGGGTCTGGCTACACCTTC. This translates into CASSYRGQGSGYTF.

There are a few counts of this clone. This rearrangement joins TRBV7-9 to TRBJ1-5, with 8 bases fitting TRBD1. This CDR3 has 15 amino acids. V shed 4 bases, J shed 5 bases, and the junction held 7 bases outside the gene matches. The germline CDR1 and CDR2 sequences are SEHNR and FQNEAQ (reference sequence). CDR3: CASSWAGGGHQPQHF. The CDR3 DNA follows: TGTGCCAGCAGCTGGGCAGGGGGCGGGCATCAGCCCCAGCATTTT.

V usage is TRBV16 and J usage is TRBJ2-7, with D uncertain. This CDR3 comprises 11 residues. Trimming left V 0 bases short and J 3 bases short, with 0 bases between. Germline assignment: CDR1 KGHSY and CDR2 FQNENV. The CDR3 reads CASSQSYEQYF. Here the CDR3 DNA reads TGTGCCAGCAGCCAATCCTACGAGCAGTACTTC.